Ten or more counts support the clone carrying this TCR beta chain. What it binds is unknown. These data originate in a study of neurological immune-mediated disorders. The CDR3 is 13 amino acids. CDR1 and CDR2 from the germline V gene are SGDLS and YYNGEE. Trimming took off 1 base at V and 3 bases at J, with 7 bases between the two ends. Study results and caveats: No sharing of CDR3 amino acid sequences was observed among expanded clones across subjects, suggesting private repertoires in all groups.

With 10-nucleotide random UMIs included, cDNA was synthesized by 5'RACE. TCRdb recomputed calls from the 5' RACE reads with MiXCR, one row per CDR3 protein. The sample has 120,000 or so distinct CDR3 sequences; about 3.4% are singletons. The sequenced material came from PBMCs. The rearrangement joins TRBV9 to TRBJ2-5; D unresolved. This sequence originates from a young woman with multiple sclerosis. The chain's CDR3 is CASSVFGEETQYF. The CDR3 DNA sequence: TGTGCCAGCAGCGTATTTGGGGAAGAGACCCAGTACTTC.